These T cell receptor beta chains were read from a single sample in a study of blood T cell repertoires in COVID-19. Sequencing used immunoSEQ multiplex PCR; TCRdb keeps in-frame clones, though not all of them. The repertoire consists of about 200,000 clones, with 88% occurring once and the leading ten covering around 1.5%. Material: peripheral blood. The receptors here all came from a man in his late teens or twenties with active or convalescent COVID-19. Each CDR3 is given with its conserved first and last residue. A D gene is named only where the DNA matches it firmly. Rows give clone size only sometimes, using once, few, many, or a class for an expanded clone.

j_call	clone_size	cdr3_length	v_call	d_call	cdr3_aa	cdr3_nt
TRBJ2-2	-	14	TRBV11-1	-	CASSPGDYTGELFF	TGTGCCAGCAGCCCGGGGGACTACACCGGGGAGCTGTTTTTT
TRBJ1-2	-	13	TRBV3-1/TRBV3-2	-	CASSPGTFYGYTF	TGTGCCAGCAGTCCCGGGACATTCTATGGCTACACCTTC
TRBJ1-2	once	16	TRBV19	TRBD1	CASSIESTGTGGGYTF	TGTGCCAGTAGTATTGAAAGTACCGGGACAGGGGGTGGCTACACCTTC
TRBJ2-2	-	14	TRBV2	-	CASSDRQNTGELFF	TGTGCCAGCAGTGACCGACAGAACACCGGGGAGCTGTTTTTT
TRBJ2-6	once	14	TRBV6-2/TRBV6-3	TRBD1	CASSDPDRVGVLTF	TGTGCCAGCAGTGACCCCGACAGGGTAGGGGTCCTGACTTTC
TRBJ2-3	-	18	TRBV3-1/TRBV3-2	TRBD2	CASSLTLGLAGDTDTQYF	TGTGCCAGCAGCCTGACGCTGGGACTAGCGGGAGACACAGATACGCAGTATTTT
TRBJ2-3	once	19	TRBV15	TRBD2	CATSRFTSGRALGTDTQYF	TGTGCCACCAGCAGATTCACTAGCGGGAGGGCCTTGGGCACAGATACGCAGTATTTT
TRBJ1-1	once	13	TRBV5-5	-	CASAGVMNTEAFF	TGTGCCAGCGCCGGGGTAATGAACACTGAAGCTTTCTTT
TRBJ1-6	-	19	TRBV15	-	CATSRVGTPASGNNSPLHF	TGTGCCACCAGCAGAGTCGGGACTCCCGCGTCCGGGAATAATTCACCCCTCCACTTT
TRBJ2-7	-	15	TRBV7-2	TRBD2	CASSVLAEYSYEQYF	TGTGCCAGCAGCGTACTAGCGGAGTACTCCTACGAGCAGTACTTC
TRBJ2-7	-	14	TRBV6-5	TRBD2	CASDSGGSSYEQYF	TGTGCCAGCGATAGCGGGGGAAGCTCCTACGAGCAGTACTTC
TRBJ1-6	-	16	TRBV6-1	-	CASSVTFTSRSSPLHF	TGTGCCAGCAGTGTGACATTTACATCAAGAAGCTCACCCCTCCACTTT
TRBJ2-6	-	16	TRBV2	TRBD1	CASSLRDSSGANVLTF	TGTGCCAGCAGCCTCCGGGACAGCTCTGGGGCCAACGTCCTGACTTTC
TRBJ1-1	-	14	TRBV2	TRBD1	CASRAETGATEAFF	TGTGCCAGCAGGGCCGAGACAGGGGCCACTGAAGCTTTCTTT
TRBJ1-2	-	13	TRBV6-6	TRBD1	CASSTGTGLSYTF	TGTGCCAGCAGCACTGGGACAGGGCTAAGCTACACCTTC